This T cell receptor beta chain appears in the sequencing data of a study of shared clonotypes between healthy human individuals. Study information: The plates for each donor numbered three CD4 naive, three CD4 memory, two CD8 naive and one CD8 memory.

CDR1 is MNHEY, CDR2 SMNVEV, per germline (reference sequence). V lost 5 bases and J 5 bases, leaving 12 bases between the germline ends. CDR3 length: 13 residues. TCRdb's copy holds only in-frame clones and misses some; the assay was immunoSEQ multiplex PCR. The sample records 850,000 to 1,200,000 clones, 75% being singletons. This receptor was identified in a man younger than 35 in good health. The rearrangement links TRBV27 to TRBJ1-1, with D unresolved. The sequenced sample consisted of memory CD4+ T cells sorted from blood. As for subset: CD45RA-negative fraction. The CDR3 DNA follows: TGTGCCAGCAGTGCAGGAGAACGGACTGAAGCTTTCTTT. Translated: CASSAGERTEAFF.